These 5 T cell receptor beta chains were all obtained from the same sample, sequenced in a study of CD8+ T cells in alopecia areata. Sequencing templates came from extracted RNA that was reverse transcribed into cDNA. Data came from immunoSEQ multiplex PCR; TCRdb stores just in-frame clones and leaves some out. The sample contains around 160,000 clones, roughly 48% of which appear only once. The sequenced sample was CD4+ T cells sorted from blood. These receptors all come from a human donor with alopecia areata.

This clone was counted only a few times. The J gene is TRBJ1-1, the V gene TRBV7-9; D is perhaps TRBD1 (6 bases). Deletions cut 8 bases from V and 0 bases from J, with 13 bases between. Looked up from germline, CDR1 is SEHNR and CDR2 is FQNEAQ (reference sequence). CDR3 length: 14 amino acids. CDR3 coding DNA: TGTGCCAGCCGGGTACAGGGAATGAACACTGAAGCTTTCTTT. This translates into CASRVQGMNTEAFF. Complete variable domain (other parts from reference TRBV7-9 and TRBJ1-1): DTGVSQNPRHKITKRGQNVTFRCDPISEHNRLYWYRQTLGQGPEFLTYFQNEAQLEKSRLLSDRFSAERPKGSFSTLEIQRTEQGDSAMYLCASRVQGMNTEAFFGQGTRLTVV.

The genes are TRBV29-1 and TRBJ2-2; no clear D. Deletions cut 4 bases from V and 5 bases from J, with 14 bases between. Looked up from germline, CDR1 is SQVTM and CDR2 is ANQGSEA. The CDR3 extends over 14 amino acids. The CDR3 region has the DNA TGCAGCGTTGTTTGGGGAAGAGTTACCGGGGAGCTGTTTTTT. Residues: CSVVWGRVTGELFF.

This clone appeared once. This chain links TRBV6-1 with TRBJ2-7, with D uncertain. V shed 7 bases and J shed 7 bases, with 14 bases lying between them. The CDR3 loop spans 12 amino acids. CDR1 MNHNS and CDR2 SASEGT come from the germline V gene. For the CDR3, the DNA is TGTGCCAGCATTTCCCCTGCGCATGAGCAGTACTTC. Its translation: CASISPAHEQYF.

CDR3 amino acids: CASSLEGWTSSYEQYF. The CDR3 nucleotides are TGCGCCAGCAGCTTGGAAGGTTGGACCAGCTCCTACGAGCAGTACTTC. The rearrangement links TRBV5-1 to TRBJ2-7; D gene unclear. V lost 0 bases to trimming and J lost 0 bases, with 13 bases between them. CDR3 length: 16 amino acids. The germline CDR1 and CDR2 sequences are SGHRS and YFSETQ.

The DNA for the CDR3 is TGCGCCAGCAGCTTGGGAAATACGGGACAGGGGGCCTATGGCTACACCTTC. Translation gives CASSLGNTGQGAYGYTF. The rearrangement joins TRBV5-1 to TRBJ1-2; 12 nucleotides agree with TRBD1. This CDR3 comprises 17 residues. Germline lookup yields CDR1 SGHRS and CDR2 YFSETQ. V shed 0 bases, J shed 4 bases, and the junction held 7 bases outside the gene matches. Using reference TRBV5-1 and TRBJ1-2 for the parts outside the CDR3, the full variable domain is KAGVTQTPRYLIKTRGQQVTLSCSPISGHRSVSWYQQTPGQGLQFLFEYFSETQRNKGNFPGRFSGRQFSNSRSEMNVSTLELGDSALYLCASSLGNTGQGAYGYTFGSGTRLTVV.